This entry lists 10 T cell receptor beta chains sequenced from one sample in a study of CD8+ T cells in alopecia areata. Treatment denoted: oral pan-JAK inhibitor, 5-10 mg twice daily. Following extraction, RNA underwent reverse transcription to cDNA, which served as the sequencing template. Clones were read by immunoSEQ multiplex PCR, and TCRdb kept only the in-frame ones, dropping some. Of more than 150,000 clones in the sample, approximately 51% are singletons; the top ten hold roughly a tenth. The specimen comprised CD8+ T cells sorted from blood, sampled at approximately week 52, from a patient treated with tofacitinib. The receptors originated from a human donor with alopecia areata.

CDR3 region: CAWSEDPKAAAFF. The CDR3 nucleotides read TGTGCCTGGAGTGAGGATCCTAAGGCAGCGGCTTTCTTT. The genes are TRBV30 and TRBJ1-1; D ambiguous. Germline values: CDR1 GTSNPN, CDR2 SVGIG (reference sequence). V was clipped by 1 base and J by 11 bases, with 17 bases between them. This CDR3 comprises 13 residues.

V is TRBV29-1 and J is TRBJ2-5; tentative D call: TRBD2 (5 bases). Looked up from germline, CDR1 is SQVTM and CDR2 is ANQGSEA. Trimming stripped 6 bases from V and 3 bases from J, with 8 bases between. There are 11 residues in the CDR3. In DNA form, the CDR3 reads TGCAGCGTCCGGACTGAAGAGACCCAGTACTTC. As protein: CSVRTEETQYF.

V usage is TRBV4-2 and J usage is TRBJ2-7; the D gene is possibly TRBD1 (6 bases). The CDR3 is 19 residues long. With 4 bases removed from V and 3 bases from J, the gap between germline ends came to 28 bases. CDR1 and CDR2 from the germline V gene are LGHNA and YNFKEQ. This CDR3 reads CASSPSSSFPAGESYEQYF. CDR3 nucleotide sequence: TGTGCCAGCAGCCCATCGTCCTCCTTTCCGGCAGGGGAGAGCTACGAGCAGTACTTC.

V is TRBV29-1 and J is TRBJ2-5, with 12 bases fitting TRBD1. This CDR3 spans 15 amino acids. Unmatched junction bases numbered 10, after V lost 5 bases and J lost 6 bases. Germline CDR1 and CDR2: SQVTM and ANQGSEA. The CDR3 loop reads CSVRTGTGGIQTQYF. For the CDR3, the DNA is TGCAGCGTTCGAACCGGGACAGGGGGCATCCAGACCCAGTACTTC.

The chain carries TRBV11-2 and TRBJ2-1, with 10 bases matching TRBD1. Per the germline V gene, CDR1 is SGHAT and CDR2 is FQNNGV. This CDR3 contains 15 residues. Trimming cost V 3 bases and J 8 bases; bases outside gene matches: 7. CDR3: CASSLDGDRGDEQFF. DNA for the CDR3: TGTGCCAGCAGCTTGGACGGGGACAGGGGCGATGAGCAGTTCTTC. Full variable domain (remainder filled in from reference TRBV11-2 and TRBJ2-1): EAGVAQSPRYKIIEKRQSVAFWCNPISGHATLYWYQQILGQGPKLLIQFQNNGVVDDSQLPKDRFSAERLKGVDSTLKIQPAKLEDSAVYLCASSLDGDRGDEQFFGPGTRLTVL.

The chain joins TRBV23-1 to TRBJ1-2; 7 bases are shared with TRBD1. TRBV23-1 is annotated as an ORF whose role is uncertain. This CDR3 is built from 13 residues. J lost 4 bases, V lost 9 bases, and 8 bases had no gene match. The CDR3 region is CASTGESGYGYTF. CDR3 DNA: TGCGCCAGTACAGGGGAATCAGGCTATGGCTACACCTTC.

This sequence joins TRBV5-1 and TRBJ2-5; D call uncertain. Germline CDR1 reads SGHRS; CDR2 reads YFSETQ. With 2 bases removed from V and 2 bases from J, the gap between germline ends came to 10 bases. The CDR3 length is 14 residues. The CDR3 DNA follows: TGCGCCAGCAGCTTTGGACCTGGACAAGAGACCCAGTACTTC. Translated: CASSFGPGQETQYF.

This clone was observed a few times. The chain combines TRBV2 with TRBJ1-6; no definite D call. There are 13 residues in the CDR3. V was trimmed by 7 bases and J by 10 bases, leaving 14 bases between them. Germline CDR1 and CDR2: SNHLY and FYNNEI. The CDR3 DNA follows: TGTGCCAGCACCCCGAACTGGGGATCACCCCTCCACTTT. Translating gives CASTPNWGSPLHF.

The rearrangement joins TRBV7-2 to TRBJ2-7, with 8 bases identical to TRBD2. V shed 7 bases, J shed 3 bases, and the junction held 11 bases outside the gene matches. Germline loops: CDR1 SGHTA, CDR2 FQGNSA. This CDR3 spans 15 amino acids. The CDR3 reads CASNPSAGAFYEQYF. The CDR3 bases are TGTGCCAGCAACCCCTCAGCGGGGGCCTTCTACGAGCAGTACTTC. The full variable domain, its missing parts supplied by reference TRBV7-2 and TRBJ2-7, is GAGVSQSPSNKVTEKGKDVELRCDPISGHTALYWYRQSLGQGLEFLIYFQGNSAPDKSGLPSDRFSAERTGGSVSTLTIQRTQQEDSAVYLCASNPSAGAFYEQYFGPGTRLTVT.

V usage is TRBV9 and J usage is TRBJ2-7; unclear D gene. The CDR3 loop spans 16 amino acids. The V and J ends lost 0 bases and 3 bases respectively, with 16 bases between them. CDR1 and CDR2 from the germline V gene are SGDLS and YYNGEE. This chain's CDR3 is CASSVGAVLPDYEQYF. CDR3 nucleotide sequence: TGTGCCAGCAGCGTAGGGGCAGTTCTGCCTGACTACGAGCAGTACTTC.